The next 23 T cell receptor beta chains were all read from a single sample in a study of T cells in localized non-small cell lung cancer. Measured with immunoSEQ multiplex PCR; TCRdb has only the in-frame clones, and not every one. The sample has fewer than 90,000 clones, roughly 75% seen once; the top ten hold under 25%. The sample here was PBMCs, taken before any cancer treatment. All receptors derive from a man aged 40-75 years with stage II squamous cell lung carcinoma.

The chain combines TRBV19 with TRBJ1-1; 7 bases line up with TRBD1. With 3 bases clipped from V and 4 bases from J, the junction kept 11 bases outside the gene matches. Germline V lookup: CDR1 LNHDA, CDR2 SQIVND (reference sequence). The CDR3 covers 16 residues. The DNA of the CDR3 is TGTGCCAGTAGTATGACAAAGACAGGGAGGGGCACTGAAGCTTTCTTT. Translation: CASSMTKTGRGTEAFF.

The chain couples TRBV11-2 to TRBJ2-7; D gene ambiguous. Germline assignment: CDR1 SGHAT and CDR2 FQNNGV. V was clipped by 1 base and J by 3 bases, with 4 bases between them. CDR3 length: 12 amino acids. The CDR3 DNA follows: TGTGCCAGCAGCTTAGGGGACTACGAGCAGTACTTC. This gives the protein CASSLGDYEQYF.

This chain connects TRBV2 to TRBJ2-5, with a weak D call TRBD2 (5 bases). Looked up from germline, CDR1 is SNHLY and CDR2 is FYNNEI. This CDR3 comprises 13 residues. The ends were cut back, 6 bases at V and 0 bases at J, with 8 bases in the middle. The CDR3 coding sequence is TGTGCCAGCAGCCGGACTCACCAAGAGACCCAGTACTTC. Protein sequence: CASSRTHQETQYF.

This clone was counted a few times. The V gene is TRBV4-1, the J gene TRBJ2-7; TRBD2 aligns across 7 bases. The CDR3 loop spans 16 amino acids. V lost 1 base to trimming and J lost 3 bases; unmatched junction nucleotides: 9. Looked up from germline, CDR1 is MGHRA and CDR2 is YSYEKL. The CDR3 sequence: CASSQVGTSEIYEQYF. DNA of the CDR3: TGCGCCAGCAGCCAAGTGGGAACTAGCGAGATCTACGAGCAGTACTTC.

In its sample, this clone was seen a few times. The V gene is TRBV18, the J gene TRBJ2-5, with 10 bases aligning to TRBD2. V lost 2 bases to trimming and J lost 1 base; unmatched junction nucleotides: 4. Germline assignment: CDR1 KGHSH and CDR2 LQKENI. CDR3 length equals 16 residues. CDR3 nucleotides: TGTGCCAGCTCACCAGTTAGCGGGAGGTTCCAAGAGACCCAGTACTTC. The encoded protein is CASSPVSGRFQETQYF.

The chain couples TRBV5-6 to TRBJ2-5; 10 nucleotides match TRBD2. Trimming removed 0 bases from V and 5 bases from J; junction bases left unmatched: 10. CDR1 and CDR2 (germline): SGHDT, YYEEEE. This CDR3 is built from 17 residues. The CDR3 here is CASSLGGSGRPGETQYF. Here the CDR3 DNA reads TGTGCCAGCAGCTTGGGGGGTAGCGGGAGGCCTGGCGAGACCCAGTACTTC.

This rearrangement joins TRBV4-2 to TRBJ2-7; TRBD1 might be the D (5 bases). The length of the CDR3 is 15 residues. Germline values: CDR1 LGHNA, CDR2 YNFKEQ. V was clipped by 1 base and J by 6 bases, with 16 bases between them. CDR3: CASSQVGQGPLEQYF. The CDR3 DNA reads TGTGCCAGCAGCCAAGTGGGCCAGGGTCCCCTCGAGCAGTACTTC.

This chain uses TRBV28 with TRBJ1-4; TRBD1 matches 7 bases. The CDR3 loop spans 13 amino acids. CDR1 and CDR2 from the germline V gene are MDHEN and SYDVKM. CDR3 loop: CASGDRESEKLFF. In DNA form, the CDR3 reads TGTGCGTCCGGGGACAGAGAGAGTGAAAAACTGTTTTTT.

As DNA, the CDR3 is TGTGCCACCACTAGCGGCTACAATGAGCAGTTCTTC. It encodes CATTSGYNEQFF. V usage is TRBV19 and J usage is TRBJ2-1, with TRBD2 matching 8 bases. The CDR3 runs 12 residues. In germline, CDR1 is LNHDA, CDR2 SQIVND (reference sequence). Trimming cost V 10 bases and J 3 bases; bases outside gene matches: 2.

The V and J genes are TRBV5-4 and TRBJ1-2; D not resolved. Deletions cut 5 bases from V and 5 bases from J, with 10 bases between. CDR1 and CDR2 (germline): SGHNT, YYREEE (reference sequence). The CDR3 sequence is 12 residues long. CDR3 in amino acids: CASSGGVYGYTF. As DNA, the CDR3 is TGTGCCAGCAGTGGTGGTGTATATGGCTACACCTTC.

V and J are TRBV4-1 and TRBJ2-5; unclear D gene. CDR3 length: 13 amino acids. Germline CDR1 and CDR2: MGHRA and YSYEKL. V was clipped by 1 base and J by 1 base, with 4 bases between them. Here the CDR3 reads CASSQGTQETQYF. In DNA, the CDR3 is TGCGCCAGCAGCCAAGGCACCCAAGAGACCCAGTACTTC.

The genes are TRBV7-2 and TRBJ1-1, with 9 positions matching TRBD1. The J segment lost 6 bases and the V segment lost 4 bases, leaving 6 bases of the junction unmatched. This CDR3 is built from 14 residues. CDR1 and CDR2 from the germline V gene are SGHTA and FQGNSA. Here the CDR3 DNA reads TGTGCCAGCAGCTCGGACAGGGGAAGGTCTGAAGCTTTCTTT. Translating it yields CASSSDRGRSEAFF.

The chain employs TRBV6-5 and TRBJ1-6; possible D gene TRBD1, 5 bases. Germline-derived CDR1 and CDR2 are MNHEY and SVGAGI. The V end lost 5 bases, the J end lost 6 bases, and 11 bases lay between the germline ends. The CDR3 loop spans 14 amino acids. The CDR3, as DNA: TGTGCCAGCAGTCTGGGAGGGGTTAATTCACCCCTCCACTTT. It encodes CASSLGGVNSPLHF.

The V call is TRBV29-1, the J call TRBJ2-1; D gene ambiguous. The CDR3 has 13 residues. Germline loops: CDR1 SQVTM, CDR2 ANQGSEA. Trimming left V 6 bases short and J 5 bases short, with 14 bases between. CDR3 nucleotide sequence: TGCAGCGTAAGCAGTTGGGCTCACAATGAGCAGTTCTTC. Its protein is CSVSSWAHNEQFF.

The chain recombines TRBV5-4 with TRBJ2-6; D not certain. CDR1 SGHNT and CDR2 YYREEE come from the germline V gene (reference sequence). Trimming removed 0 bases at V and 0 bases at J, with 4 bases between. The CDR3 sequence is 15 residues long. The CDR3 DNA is TGTGCCAGCAGCTTGGCCAACTCTGGGGCCAACGTCCTGACTTTC. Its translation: CASSLANSGANVLTF.

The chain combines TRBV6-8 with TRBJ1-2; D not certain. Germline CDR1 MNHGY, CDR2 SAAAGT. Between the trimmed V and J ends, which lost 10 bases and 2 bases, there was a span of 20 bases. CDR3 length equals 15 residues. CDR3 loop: CAIYGPLIVNYGYTF. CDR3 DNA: TGTGCCATTTACGGGCCGCTTATTGTAAACTATGGCTACACCTTC.

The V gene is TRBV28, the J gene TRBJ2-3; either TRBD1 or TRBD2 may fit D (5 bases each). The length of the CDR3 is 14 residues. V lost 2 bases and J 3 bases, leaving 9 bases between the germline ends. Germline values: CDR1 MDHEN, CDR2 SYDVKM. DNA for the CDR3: TGTGCCAGCAGTTTAGGGGGAGCAACAGATACGCAGTATTTT. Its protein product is CASSLGGATDTQYF. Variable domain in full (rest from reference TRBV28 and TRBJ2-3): DVKVTQSSRYLVKRTGEKVFLECVQDMDHENMFWYRQDPGLGLRLIYFSYDVKMKEKGDIPEGYSVSREKKERFSLILESASTNQTSMYLCASSLGGATDTQYFGPGTRLTVL.

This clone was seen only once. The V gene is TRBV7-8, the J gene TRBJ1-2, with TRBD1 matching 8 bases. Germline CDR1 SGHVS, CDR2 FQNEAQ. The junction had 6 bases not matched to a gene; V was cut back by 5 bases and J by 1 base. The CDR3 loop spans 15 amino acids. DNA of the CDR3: TGTGCCAGCAGCCCCAAGACAGGGGTTAACTATGGCTACACCTTC. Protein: CASSPKTGVNYGYTF. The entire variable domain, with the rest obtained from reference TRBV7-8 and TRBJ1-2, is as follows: GAGVSQSPRYKVAKRGQDVALRCDPISGHVSLFWYQQALGQGPEFLTYFQNEAQLDKSGLPSDRFFAERPEGSVSTLKIQRTQQEDSAVYLCASSPKTGVNYGYTFGSGTRLTVV.

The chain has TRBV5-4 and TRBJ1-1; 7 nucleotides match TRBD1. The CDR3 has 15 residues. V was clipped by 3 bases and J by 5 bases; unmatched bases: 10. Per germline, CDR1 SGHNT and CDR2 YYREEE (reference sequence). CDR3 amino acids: CASSSKTGLGTEAFF. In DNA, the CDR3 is TGTGCCAGCAGCTCGAAGACAGGGTTGGGGACTGAAGCTTTCTTT.

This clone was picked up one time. The CDR3 loop reads CASSLSVSSRYGYTF. The CDR3, as DNA: TGTGCCAGCAGTTTATCGGTGAGCAGCCGCTATGGCTACACCTTC. This chain joins TRBV28 and TRBJ1-2; D is unclear. V was pared by 1 base and J by 4 bases, with 13 bases between. The CDR3 has 15 amino acids. Germline values: CDR1 MDHEN, CDR2 SYDVKM.

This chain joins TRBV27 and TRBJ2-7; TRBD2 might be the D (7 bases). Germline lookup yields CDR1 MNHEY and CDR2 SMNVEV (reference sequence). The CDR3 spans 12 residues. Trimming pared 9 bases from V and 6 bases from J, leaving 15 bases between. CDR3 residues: CASLSGGLEQYF. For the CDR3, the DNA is TGTGCCAGTCTCTCCGGGGGGCTCGAGCAGTACTTC.

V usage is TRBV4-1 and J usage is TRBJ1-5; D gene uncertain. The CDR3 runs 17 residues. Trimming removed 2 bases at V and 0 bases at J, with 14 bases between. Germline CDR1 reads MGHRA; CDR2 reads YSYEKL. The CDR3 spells CASSQLLMPDSNQPQHF. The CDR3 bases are TGCGCCAGCAGCCAACTTCTCATGCCTGATAGCAATCAGCCCCAGCATTTT.

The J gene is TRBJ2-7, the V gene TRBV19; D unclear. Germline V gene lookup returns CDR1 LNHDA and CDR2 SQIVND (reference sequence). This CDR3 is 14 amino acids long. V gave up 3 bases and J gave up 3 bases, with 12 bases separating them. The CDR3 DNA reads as TGTGCCAGTAGTATGAGCGACAAAGACTACGAGCAGTACTTC. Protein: CASSMSDKDYEQYF.